This is a list of T cell receptor beta chains from one sample in a study of cytomegalovirus exposure and HLA in healthy donors. Profiling relied on immunoSEQ multiplex PCR, and the TCRdb table lists in-frame clones only, not all of them. Here the sample spans a few hundred thousand clones, about four fifths being singletons. The specimen sequenced was PBMCs. These TCRs come from a girl aged 2 to 10 in good health and CMV-seronegative. CDR3s include the opening cysteine and the closing phenylalanine or tryptophan. The D gene is left open where the match is weak. Part of the rows lack a size; the others show once, few, many or a class for expanded clones.

D	V	size	J	CDR3	DNA
.	TRBV2	.	TRBJ1-4	CASSVLGGPLGEKLFF	TGTGCCAGCAGTGTTCTGGGTGGGCCGTTGGGTGAAAAACTGTTTTTT
TRBD2	TRBV11-1	.	TRBJ2-5	CASTAGVLKTQYF	TGTGCCAGCACCGCGGGAGTATTAAAGACCCAGTACTTC
TRBD2	TRBV13	.	TRBJ2-1	CASSLDLFRVAGGPVYNEQFF	TGTGCCAGCAGCTTAGATCTTTTTAGGGTAGCGGGGGGGCCGGTGTACAATGAGCAGTTCTTC
TRBD2	TRBV4-2	once	TRBJ2-5	CASSQLAGGRQETQYF	TGTGCCAGCAGCCAACTAGCGGGGGGCCGACAAGAGACCCAGTACTTC
TRBD1	TRBV2	.	TRBJ2-7	CASSGGQAPYEQYF	TGTGCCAGCAGTGGAGGACAGGCCCCCTACGAGCAGTACTTC
.	TRBV6-1	.	TRBJ2-7	CASRITGSYEQYF	TGTGCCAGCAGAATCACAGGGAGCTACGAGCAGTACTTC
TRBD2	TRBV14	.	TRBJ2-2	CASSQIAGGELFF	TGTGCCAGCAGCCAAATAGCGGGCGGGGAGCTGTTTTTT
TRBD1	TRBV7-9	.	TRBJ2-2	CASTQSGTGSTEELFF	TGTGCCAGCACCCAATCCGGGACAGGGAGCACCGAGGAGCTGTTTTTT
.	TRBV18	few	TRBJ1-2	CASSDDRYGYTF	TGTGCCAGCTCAGACGACAGGTATGGCTACACCTTC
TRBD2	TRBV5-1	.	TRBJ2-5	CASSLYAMVAGGETQYF	TGCGCCAGCAGCTTGTACGCTATGGTAGCGGGAGGAGAGACCCAGTACTTC
.	TRBV4-1	.	TRBJ1-2	CASSQSPGQGHGYTF	TGCGCCAGCAGCCAATCGCCGGGACAAGGTCATGGCTACACCTTC
TRBD1	TRBV5-1	.	TRBJ2-7	CASSLGGTGTYEQYF	TGCGCCAGCAGCTTGGGGGGGACAGGGACCTACGAGCAGTACTTC
.	TRBV30	.	TRBJ2-3	CAWTRTGDTQYF	TGTGCCTGGACCCGAACGGGGGATACGCAGTATTTT
TRBD2	TRBV12-5	.	TRBJ2-1	CASGFTRGGGRYNEQFF	TGTGCTAGTGGTTTTACCCGCGGCGGGGGGAGATACAATGAGCAGTTCTTC
TRBD1	TRBV10-2	.	TRBJ1-5	CASSETMTGGDGQPQHF	TGCGCCAGCAGTGAGACCATGACAGGGGGCGATGGCCAGCCCCAGCATTTT
.	TRBV18	.	TRBJ2-3	CASSASVSTDTQYF	TGTGCCAGCTCAGCTAGCGTAAGCACAGATACGCAGTATTTT
.	TRBV7-8	.	TRBJ2-5	CASSRETAAETQYF	TGTGCCAGCAGCCGAGAGACGGCGGCGGAGACCCAGTACTTC
.	TRBV4-2	.	TRBJ2-1	CASSQDLQGYNEQFF	TGTGCCAGCAGCCAAGATCTCCAGGGCTACAATGAGCAGTTCTTC
.	TRBV28	.	TRBJ2-7	CASSTRWEQYF	TGTGCCAGCAGTACCCGGTGGGAGCAGTACTTC
TRBD1	TRBV6-5	.	TRBJ1-2	CASSPDRVLNYGYTF	TGTGCCAGCAGTCCGGACAGGGTCCTAAACTATGGCTACACCTTC
TRBD1	TRBV2	.	TRBJ2-1	CASSRQGRYNEQFF	TGTGCCAGCAGTCGACAGGGCAGGTACAATGAGCAGTTCTTC
.	TRBV19	.	TRBJ1-5	CASSTRDTRNQPQHF	TGTGCCAGTAGTACCCGGGACACTCGCAATCAGCCCCAGCATTTT
TRBD1	TRBV29-1	few	TRBJ1-2	CSVGGTGSKNGYTF	TGCAGCGTTGGGGGGACAGGCAGCAAAAATGGCTACACCTTC
TRBD1	TRBV10-2	.	TRBJ2-7	CASAPGQGAYEQYF	TGCGCCAGTGCCCCGGGACAGGGGGCCTACGAGCAGTACTTC
.	TRBV7-9	once	TRBJ2-1	CASGQGYNEQFF	TGTGCCAGCGGGCAGGGGTACAATGAGCAGTTCTTC
TRBD1	TRBV19	few	TRBJ2-7	CASISGTGSEQYF	TGTGCCAGTATCTCCGGGACAGGGAGCGAGCAGTACTTC
.	TRBV6-1	.	TRBJ1-1	CASMGGVTNTEAFF	TGTGCCAGCATGGGGGGGGTTACGAACACTGAAGCTTTCTTT
TRBD1	TRBV6-5	.	TRBJ2-6	CASSKTGSGANVLTF	TGTGCCAGCAGTAAGACAGGGTCTGGGGCCAACGTCCTGACTTTC
.	TRBV10-3	.	TRBJ2-5	CAISGTGGGETQYF	TGTGCCATCAGCGGGACAGGCGGGGGTGAGACCCAGTACTTC
TRBD1	TRBV5-1	.	TRBJ2-7	CASSKSGGEQYF	TGCGCCAGCAGCAAATCAGGGGGCGAGCAGTACTTC
TRBD2	TRBV19	.	TRBJ2-1	CASSKRGSSYNEQFF	TGTGCCAGTAGTAAGCGGGGGAGCTCCTACAATGAGCAGTTCTTC
.	TRBV18	.	TRBJ1-2	CASSPPDRTNYGYTF	TGTGCCAGCTCACCACCGGACAGAACTAACTATGGCTACACCTTC
TRBD2	TRBV28	.	TRBJ2-1	CASSPGTSWDEQFF	TGTGCCAGCAGCCCCGGGACTAGCTGGGATGAGCAGTTCTTC
.	TRBV28	.	TRBJ2-7	CASLRGLAYEQYF	TGTGCCAGCCTCCGAGGCCTTGCCTACGAGCAGTACTTC
.	TRBV7-9	few	TRBJ1-1	CASSGEAALNTEAFF	TGTGCCAGCAGCGGAGAGGCGGCACTCAACACTGAAGCTTTCTTT
.	TRBV10-3	few	TRBJ2-1	CAISPLTVVGSYNEQFF	TGTGCCATCAGTCCCCTAACAGTGGTCGGCTCCTACAATGAGCAGTTCTTC
TRBD1	TRBV19	.	TRBJ2-7	CASRWTGASYEQYF	TGTGCCAGTAGATGGACAGGGGCGTCCTACGAGCAGTACTTC
TRBD1	TRBV5-1	.	TRBJ1-1	CASRGRWDRGTEAFF	TGCGCCAGCAGAGGACGTTGGGACAGGGGGACTGAAGCTTTCTTT
TRBD1	TRBV9	.	TRBJ1-3	CASSVQGALAGNTIYF	TGTGCCAGCAGCGTCCAGGGGGCCCTAGCTGGAAACACCATATATTTT
.	TRBV4-2	.	TRBJ1-5	CASSPFGQFNQPQHF	TGTGCCAGCAGCCCATTCGGACAGTTCAATCAGCCCCAGCATTTT
TRBD1	TRBV27	few	TRBJ2-7	CASTATGGNEQYF	TGTGCCAGTACCGCGACAGGGGGCAACGAGCAGTACTTC
.	TRBV6-5	.	TRBJ1-2	CASSPRTNYGYTF	TGTGCCAGCAGCCCCAGGACTAACTATGGCTACACCTTC
.	TRBV9	few	TRBJ1-4	CASSLDTTNEKLFF	TGTGCCAGCAGCCTCGACACAACTAATGAAAAACTGTTTTTT
TRBD2	TRBV2	.	TRBJ2-1	CASSRGGGINEQFF	TGTGCCAGCAGTCGGGGGGGCGGAATAAATGAGCAGTTCTTC
TRBD2	TRBV5-1	.	TRBJ2-3	CASRLAGGDTQYF	TGCGCCAGCAGACTAGCGGGTGGAGATACGCAGTATTTT
TRBD2	TRBV7-9	.	TRBJ2-1	CASSLPTSGNGEQFF	TGTGCCAGCAGCCTCCCAACTAGCGGGAACGGTGAGCAGTTCTTC
.	TRBV7-2	.	TRBJ1-2	CASSPEGSYGYTF	TGTGCCAGCAGCCCCGAGGGTAGCTATGGCTACACCTTC
.	TRBV7-2	.	TRBJ1-5	CASSLSTGSSNQPQHF	TGTGCCAGCAGCTTAAGTACAGGGTCGAGCAATCAGCCCCAGCATTTT
.	TRBV10-3	.	TRBJ1-1	CAISDSGGPNTEAFF	TGTGCCATCAGCGACTCGGGGGGCCCGAACACTGAAGCTTTCTTT
.	TRBV30	.	TRBJ1-1	CAWRITMNTEAFF	TGTGCCTGGAGGATTACTATGAACACTGAAGCTTTCTTT
TRBD2	TRBV28	.	TRBJ2-2	CASSPWEGLGTGELFF	TGTGCCAGCAGTCCTTGGGAGGGCCTGGGCACCGGGGAGCTGTTTTTT
.	TRBV19	few	TRBJ2-7	CASRDFSSYEQYF	TGTGCCAGCCGGGACTTCAGCTCCTACGAGCAGTACTTC
.	TRBV11-2	.	TRBJ1-3	CASSLTGAAINTIYF	TGTGCCAGCAGCTTGACAGGAGCTGCTATAAACACCATATATTTT
TRBD2	TRBV28	.	TRBJ2-5	CASSSVAGGFQETQYF	TGTGCCAGCAGTTCCGTAGCGGGGGGGTTCCAAGAGACCCAGTACTTC
.	TRBV7-8	.	TRBJ2-7	CASSPLMGDLYEQYF	TGTGCCAGCAGCCCGCTTATGGGAGATCTCTACGAGCAGTACTTC
TRBD1	TRBV7-3	.	TRBJ1-2	CASSPFGDRGGYTF	TGTGCCAGCAGCCCATTCGGGGACAGGGGTGGCTACACCTTC
TRBD2	TRBV10-3	.	TRBJ2-3	CAISIAGPDTQYF	TGTGCCATCAGTATAGCGGGTCCGGATACGCAGTATTTT
.	TRBV6-5	few	TRBJ1-1	CASSYSRNTEAFF	TGTGCCAGCAGTTATAGCCGAAACACTGAAGCTTTCTTT
.	TRBV9	.	TRBJ1-2	CASGAGLGYTF	TGTGCCAGCGGAGCTGGTCTTGGCTACACCTTC